These 10 T cell receptor beta chains share one sample of origin, sequenced in a study of blood T cell repertoires in COVID-19 (dated by TCRdb to between 2020 and 2021). Libraries came from the immunoSEQ multiplex PCR assay. As stored in TCRdb, this immuneACCESS dataset retains in-frame rearrangements with V and J assigned. A fraction of the clones does not appear; measured against another copy, unresolved V genes explain less than half of the discrepancy, and the remainder lacks a known reason. This sample lists nearly 350,000 clones; about four fifths were detected once. Clones ranked in the top ten supply approximately 3.1% of the sample. Input material: peripheral blood. The receptors were gathered from a man aged 25-45 years with active or convalescent COVID-19.

The gene calls are TRBV3-1 (or the pseudogene TRBV3-2) and TRBJ2-3; 12 bases match TRBD2. In germline, CDR1 is LGHDT, CDR2 YNNKEL (reference sequence). The CDR3 has 16 amino acids. V dropped 3 bases and J dropped 10; count of bases not matched to a gene: 11. CDR3 nucleotide sequence: TGTGCCAGCAGCCAGGCTAGCGGGGGGGGACAAAATGCGCAGTATTTT. Amino acid sequence: CASSQASGGGQNAQYF.

On this clone itself: Other nucleotide sequences in the sample specify the same CDR3. The chain uses TRBV29-1 and TRBJ2-1; 7 bases line up with TRBD2. CDR1 is SQVTM, CDR2 ANQGSEA, per germline. The CDR3 contains 14 residues. The V segment lost 3 bases and the J segment 1 base; nucleotides outside the gene matches: 3. Written as DNA, the CDR3 is TGCAGCGTTGAGGGGGGGTCTTCCTACAATGAGCAGTTCTTC. Protein: CSVEGGSSYNEQFF.

This clone was seen a handful of times. The chain carries TRBV19 and TRBJ2-5; D remains ambiguous. CDR3 length: 14 amino acids. Germline V lookup: CDR1 LNHDA, CDR2 SQIVND (reference sequence). Trimming pared 1 base from V and 1 base from J, leaving 7 bases between. This chain's CDR3 is CASSIGRGQETQYF. The CDR3 DNA reads as TGTGCCAGTAGTATAGGGCGCGGCCAAGAGACCCAGTACTTC.

The chain couples TRBV7-2 to TRBJ1-2; 7 bases are a match to TRBD1. Germline-derived CDR1 and CDR2 are SGHTA and FQGNSA. This CDR3 comprises 13 residues. J lost 5 bases, V lost 7 bases, and 7 bases had no gene match. CDR3: CASTWTGSYGYTF. As DNA, the CDR3 is TGTGCCAGCACTTGGACAGGATCTTATGGCTACACCTTC.

V and J are TRBV6-6 and TRBJ2-3; tentatively, D is TRBD2 (6 bases). CDR1 is MNHNY, CDR2 SVGAGI, per germline (reference sequence). V was pared by 7 bases and J by 1 base, with 9 bases between. The CDR3 sequence is 13 residues long. As DNA, the CDR3 is TGTGCCAGCAACCCGGGGGGCACAGATACGCAGTATTTT. Translated, it gives CASNPGGTDTQYF.

This clone was recorded many times. The chain combines TRBV7-2 with TRBJ1-2; 11 bases line up with TRBD1. Trimming cost V 5 bases and J 7 bases; bases outside gene matches: 6. The CDR3 sequence is 14 residues long. Germline CDR1 is SGHTA and CDR2 is FQGNSA. The CDR3 protein is CASSRDRGSGGYTF. CDR3 in DNA: TGTGCCAGCAGCCGGGACAGGGGGTCTGGTGGCTACACCTTC.

The chain carries TRBV6-4 and TRBJ1-6, with 9 positions matching TRBD1. The CDR3 spans 16 residues. The J segment lost 8 bases and the V segment lost 6 bases, leaving 11 bases of the junction unmatched. Germline V gene data show CDR1 as MRHNA and CDR2 as SNTAGT. Here the CDR3 reads CASRPPPGQGYSPLHF. The CDR3, as DNA: TGTGCCAGCAGGCCCCCACCGGGACAGGGTTATTCACCCCTCCACTTT.

The chain combines TRBV5-4 with TRBJ2-1, with D possibly being TRBD2 (5 bases). The V end was cut by 4 bases, the J end by 5 bases, with 10 bases between. The germline V gene encodes CDR1 SGHNT and CDR2 YYREEE (reference sequence). The length of the CDR3 is 13 residues. CDR3 nucleotides: TGTGCCAGCAGCACGGGGAGAAACAATGAGCAGTTCTTC. The encoded protein is CASSTGRNNEQFF. The complete variable domain, with remaining parts taken from reference TRBV5-4 and TRBJ2-1, reads ETGVTQSPTHLIKTRGQQVTLRCSSQSGHNTVSWYQQALGQGPQFIFQYYREEENGRGNFPPRFSGLQFPNYSSELNVNALELDDSALYLCASSTGRNNEQFFGPGTRLTVL.

This clone was recorded once. The chain employs TRBV19 and TRBJ2-2; TRBD1 matches at 9 bases. The CDR3 length is 14 residues. With V trimmed by 4 bases and J by 7 bases, 4 bases remained unmatched. Germline CDR1 LNHDA, CDR2 SQIVND (reference sequence). The CDR3 DNA is TGTGCCAGTAGTAGGGACAGGGTTGGCGGGGAGCTGTTTTTT. It yields the protein CASSRDRVGGELFF.

This clone was counted only a few times. The genes are TRBV9 and TRBJ1-1; D gene unclear. CDR1 is SGDLS and CDR2 is YYNGEE in the germline V gene. This CDR3 is 13 amino acids long. Trimming left V 0 bases short and J 6 bases short, with 9 bases between. Written as DNA, the CDR3 is TGTGCCAGCAGCGTAGGCTTGAGTGCTGAAGCTTTCTTT. Its protein is CASSVGLSAEAFF.